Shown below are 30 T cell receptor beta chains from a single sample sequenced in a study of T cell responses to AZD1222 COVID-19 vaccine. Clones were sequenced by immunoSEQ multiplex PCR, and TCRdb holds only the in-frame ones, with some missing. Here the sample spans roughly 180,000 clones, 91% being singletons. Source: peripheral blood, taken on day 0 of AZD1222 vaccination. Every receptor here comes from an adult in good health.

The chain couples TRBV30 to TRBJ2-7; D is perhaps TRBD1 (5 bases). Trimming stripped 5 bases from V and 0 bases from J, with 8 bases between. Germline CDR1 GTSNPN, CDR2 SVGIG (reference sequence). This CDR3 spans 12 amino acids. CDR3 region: CAWGASSYEQYF. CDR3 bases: TGTGCCTGGGGGGCCAGCTCCTACGAGCAGTACTTC.

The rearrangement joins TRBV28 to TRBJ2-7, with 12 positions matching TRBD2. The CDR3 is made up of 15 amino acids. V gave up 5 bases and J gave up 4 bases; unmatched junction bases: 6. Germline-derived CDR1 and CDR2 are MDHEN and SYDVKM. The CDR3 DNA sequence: TGTGCCAGCAGTCAGAGGACTAGCGGGGCGTACGAGCAGTACTTC. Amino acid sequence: CASSQRTSGAYEQYF.

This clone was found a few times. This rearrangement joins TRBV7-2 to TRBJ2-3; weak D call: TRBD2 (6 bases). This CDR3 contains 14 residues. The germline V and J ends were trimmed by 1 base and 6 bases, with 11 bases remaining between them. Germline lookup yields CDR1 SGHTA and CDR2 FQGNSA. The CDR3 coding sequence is TGTGCCAGCAGCTTAGGCCTAGCGTTGGATACGCAGTATTTT. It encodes CASSLGLALDTQYF.

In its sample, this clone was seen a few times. The CDR3 region is CASSPHSGVHSYEQYF. The CDR3 DNA sequence: TGTGCCAGCAGTCCGCACTCAGGGGTCCACTCCTACGAGCAGTACTTC. V and J are TRBV28 and TRBJ2-7; D may be TRBD1 (6 bases). The CDR3 extends over 16 amino acids. V lost 5 bases, J lost 0 bases, and 17 bases lay in between. Germline assignment: CDR1 MDHEN and CDR2 SYDVKM.

The CDR3 DNA is TGTGCCAGCAGGCTGGGACAGGGGCACACTGAAGCTTTCTTT. This codes for CASRLGQGHTEAFF. This chain uses TRBV28 with TRBJ1-1; 10 nucleotides align to TRBD1. This CDR3 spans 14 amino acids. Trimming removed 6 bases from V and 3 bases from J; junction bases left unmatched: 4. CDR1 MDHEN and CDR2 SYDVKM come from the germline V gene.

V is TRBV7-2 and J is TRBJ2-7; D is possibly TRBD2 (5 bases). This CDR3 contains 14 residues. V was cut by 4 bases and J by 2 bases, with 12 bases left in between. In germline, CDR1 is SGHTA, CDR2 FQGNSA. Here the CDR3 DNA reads TGTGCCAGCAGCTCGGACTGGGTTACCTACGAGCAGTACTTC. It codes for CASSSDWVTYEQYF.

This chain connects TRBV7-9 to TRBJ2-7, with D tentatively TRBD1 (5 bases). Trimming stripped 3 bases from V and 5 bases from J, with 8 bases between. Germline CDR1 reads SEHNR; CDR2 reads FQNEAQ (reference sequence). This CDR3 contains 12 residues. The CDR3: CASSLGPNEQYF. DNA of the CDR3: TGTGCCAGCAGCTTGGGGCCTAACGAGCAGTACTTC.

The CDR3 region is CASSPPGEYGYTF. The CDR3 DNA reads as TGTGCCAGCTCACCACCGGGAGAGTATGGCTACACCTTC. The J gene is TRBJ1-2, the V gene TRBV18, with D unresolved. Germline assignment: CDR1 KGHSH and CDR2 LQKENI. The CDR3 consists of 13 residues. V was clipped by 0 bases and J by 5 bases, with 7 bases between them.

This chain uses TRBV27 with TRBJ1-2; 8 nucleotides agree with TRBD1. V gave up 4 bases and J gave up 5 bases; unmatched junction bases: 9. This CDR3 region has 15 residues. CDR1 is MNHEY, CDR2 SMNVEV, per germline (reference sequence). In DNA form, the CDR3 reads TGTGCCAGCAGTTCCGGGACAGGCTCCGGGTATGGCTACACCTTC. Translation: CASSSGTGSGYGYTF.

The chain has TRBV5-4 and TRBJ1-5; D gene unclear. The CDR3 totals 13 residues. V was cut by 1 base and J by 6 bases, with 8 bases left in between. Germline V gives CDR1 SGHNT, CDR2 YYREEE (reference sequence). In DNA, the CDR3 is TGTGCCAGCAGCTTGAGCGGCTCTCAGCCCCAGCATTTT. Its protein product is CASSLSGSQPQHF.

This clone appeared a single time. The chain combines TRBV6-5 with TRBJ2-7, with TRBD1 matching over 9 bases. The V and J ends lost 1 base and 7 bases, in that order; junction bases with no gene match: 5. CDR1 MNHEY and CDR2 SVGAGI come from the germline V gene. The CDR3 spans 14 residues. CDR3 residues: CASSYWDRVGEQYF. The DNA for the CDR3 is TGTGCCAGCAGTTACTGGGACAGGGTGGGAGAGCAGTACTTC.

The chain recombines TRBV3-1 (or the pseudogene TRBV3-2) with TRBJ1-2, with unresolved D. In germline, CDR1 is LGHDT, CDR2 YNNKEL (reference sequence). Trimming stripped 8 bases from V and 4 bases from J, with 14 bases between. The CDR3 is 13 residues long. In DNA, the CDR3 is TGTGCCAGCGGTCTTGTGGGTGGCTATGGCTACACCTTC. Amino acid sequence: CASGLVGGYGYTF.

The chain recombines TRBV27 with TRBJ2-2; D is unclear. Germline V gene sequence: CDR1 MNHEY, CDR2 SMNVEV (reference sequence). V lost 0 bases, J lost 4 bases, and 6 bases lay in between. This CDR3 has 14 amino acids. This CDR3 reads CASSLSTSTGELFF. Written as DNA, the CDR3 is TGTGCCAGCAGTTTATCGACAAGCACCGGGGAGCTGTTTTTT.

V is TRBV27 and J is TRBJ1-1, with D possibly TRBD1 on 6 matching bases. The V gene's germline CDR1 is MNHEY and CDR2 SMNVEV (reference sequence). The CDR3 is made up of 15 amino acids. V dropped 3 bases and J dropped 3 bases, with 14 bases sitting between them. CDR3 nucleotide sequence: TGTGCCAGCAGTTTCTACACAGGGAGGGACACTGAAGCTTTCTTT. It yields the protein CASSFYTGRDTEAFF.

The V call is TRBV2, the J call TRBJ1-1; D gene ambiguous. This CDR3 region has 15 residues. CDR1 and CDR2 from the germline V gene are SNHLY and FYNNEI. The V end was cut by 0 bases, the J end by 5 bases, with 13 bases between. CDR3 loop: CASSEAYIGQTEAFF. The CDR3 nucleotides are TGTGCCAGCAGTGAAGCCTATATAGGGCAGACTGAAGCTTTCTTT.

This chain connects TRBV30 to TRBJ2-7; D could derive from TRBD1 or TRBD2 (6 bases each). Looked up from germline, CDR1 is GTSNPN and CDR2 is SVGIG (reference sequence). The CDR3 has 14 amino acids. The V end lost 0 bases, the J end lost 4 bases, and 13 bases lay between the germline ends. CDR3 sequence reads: CAWSVKGGFYEQYF. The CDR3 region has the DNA TGTGCCTGGAGTGTAAAGGGGGGCTTTTACGAGCAGTACTTC.

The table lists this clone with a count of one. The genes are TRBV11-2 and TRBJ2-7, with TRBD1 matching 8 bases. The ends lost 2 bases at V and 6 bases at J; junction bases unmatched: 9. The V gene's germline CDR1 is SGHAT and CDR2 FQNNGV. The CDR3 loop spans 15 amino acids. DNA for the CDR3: TGTGCCAGCAGCTTAACCGGACAGGGTCTCGGCGAGCAGTACTTC. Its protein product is CASSLTGQGLGEQYF.

CDR3 nucleotides: TGTGCTTCCGGGGGAGATAGCAATCAGCCCCAGCATTTT. Protein: CASGGDSNQPQHF. J is TRBJ1-5 and V is TRBV10-3, with D possibly matching TRBD1 (5 bases). Looked up from germline, CDR1 is ENHRY and CDR2 is SYGVKD. This CDR3 is built from 13 residues.

Here the CDR3 DNA reads TGTGCCAGTATAGGACAGTTGAACACCGGGGAGCTGTTTTTT. Encoded protein: CASIGQLNTGELFF. The rearrangement links TRBV19 to TRBJ2-2; tentatively, D is TRBD1 (6 bases). The CDR3 totals 14 residues. Between the trimmed V and J ends, which lost 7 bases and 1 base, there was a span of 10 bases. Germline values: CDR1 LNHDA, CDR2 SQIVND (reference sequence).

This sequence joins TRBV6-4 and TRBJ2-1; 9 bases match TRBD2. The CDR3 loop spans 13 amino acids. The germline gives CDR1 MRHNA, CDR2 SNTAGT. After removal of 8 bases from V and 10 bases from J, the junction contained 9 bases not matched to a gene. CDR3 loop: CASASGTVGEQFF. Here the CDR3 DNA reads TGTGCCAGCGCTAGCGGGACCGTGGGGGAGCAGTTCTTC.

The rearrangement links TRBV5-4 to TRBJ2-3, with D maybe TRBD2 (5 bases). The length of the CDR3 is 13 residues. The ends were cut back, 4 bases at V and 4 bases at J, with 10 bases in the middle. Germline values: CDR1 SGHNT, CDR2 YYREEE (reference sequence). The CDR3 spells CASSPKRADTQYF. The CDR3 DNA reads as TGTGCCAGCAGCCCGAAGAGGGCAGATACGCAGTATTTT.

CDR3 coding DNA: TGTGCCAGCAGTCCTAGCGGGGGGTACTCCTACGAGCAGTACTTC. Protein: CASSPSGGYSYEQYF. This chain connects TRBV7-2 to TRBJ2-7; 11 bases align to TRBD2. Germline CDR1 and CDR2: SGHTA and FQGNSA. CDR3 length: 15 amino acids. The ends lost 6 bases at V and 0 bases at J; junction bases unmatched: 4.

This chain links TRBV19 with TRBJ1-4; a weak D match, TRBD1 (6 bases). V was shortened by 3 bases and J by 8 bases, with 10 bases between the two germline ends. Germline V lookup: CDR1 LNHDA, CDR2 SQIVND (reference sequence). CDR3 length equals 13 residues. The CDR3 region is CASSMDREEKLFF. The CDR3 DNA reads TGTGCCAGTAGTATGGACAGAGAAGAAAAACTGTTTTTT.

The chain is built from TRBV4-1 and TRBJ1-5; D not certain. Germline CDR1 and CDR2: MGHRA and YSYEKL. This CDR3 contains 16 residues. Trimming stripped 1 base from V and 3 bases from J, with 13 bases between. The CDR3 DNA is TGCGCCAGCAGCCAAGGTTGGTCACAGCTCAATCAGCCCCAGCATTTT. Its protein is CASSQGWSQLNQPQHF.

The CDR3 here is CASSKTGSANEKLFF. The CDR3 DNA is TGCGCCAGCAGCAAGACAGGGAGCGCTAATGAAAAACTGTTTTTT. The chain is built from TRBV4-1 and TRBJ1-4, with 7 bases aligning to TRBD1. CDR3 length: 15 amino acids. Germline values: CDR1 MGHRA, CDR2 YSYEKL. Germline trimming cut 5 bases from V and 3 bases from J; bases unmatched to any gene: 6.

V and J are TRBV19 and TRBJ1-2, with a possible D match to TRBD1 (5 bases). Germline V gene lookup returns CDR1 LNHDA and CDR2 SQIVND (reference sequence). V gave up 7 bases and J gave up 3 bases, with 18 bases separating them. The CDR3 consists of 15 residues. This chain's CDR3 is CASTSSPAGYYGYTF. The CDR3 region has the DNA TGTGCCAGTACCTCGAGCCCCGCAGGGTACTATGGCTACACCTTC.

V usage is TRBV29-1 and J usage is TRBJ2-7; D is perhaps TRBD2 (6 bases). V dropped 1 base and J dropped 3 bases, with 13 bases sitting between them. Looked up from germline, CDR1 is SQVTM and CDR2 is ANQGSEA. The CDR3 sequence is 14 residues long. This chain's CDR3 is CSVEGGKGLYEQYF. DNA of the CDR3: TGCAGCGTTGAAGGTGGAAAGGGACTCTACGAGCAGTACTTC.

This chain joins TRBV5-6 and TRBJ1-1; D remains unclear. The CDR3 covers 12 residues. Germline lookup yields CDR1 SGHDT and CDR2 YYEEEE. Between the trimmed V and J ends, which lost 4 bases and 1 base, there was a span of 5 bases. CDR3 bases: TGTGCCAGCAGCAGGACGAACACTGAAGCTTTCTTT. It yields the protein CASSRTNTEAFF.

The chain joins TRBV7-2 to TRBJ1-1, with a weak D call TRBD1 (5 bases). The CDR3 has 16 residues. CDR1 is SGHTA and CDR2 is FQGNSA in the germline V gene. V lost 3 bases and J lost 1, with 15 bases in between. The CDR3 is CASSFTGTGWNTEAFF. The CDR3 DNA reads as TGTGCCAGCAGCTTTACGGGGACGGGGTGGAACACTGAAGCTTTCTTT.

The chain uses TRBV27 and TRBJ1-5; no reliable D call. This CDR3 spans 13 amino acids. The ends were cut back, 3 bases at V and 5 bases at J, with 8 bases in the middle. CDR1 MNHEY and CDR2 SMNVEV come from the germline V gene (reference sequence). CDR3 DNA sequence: TGTGCCAGCAGTTTGCAGAACCATCAGCCCCAGCATTTT. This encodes CASSLQNHQPQHF.